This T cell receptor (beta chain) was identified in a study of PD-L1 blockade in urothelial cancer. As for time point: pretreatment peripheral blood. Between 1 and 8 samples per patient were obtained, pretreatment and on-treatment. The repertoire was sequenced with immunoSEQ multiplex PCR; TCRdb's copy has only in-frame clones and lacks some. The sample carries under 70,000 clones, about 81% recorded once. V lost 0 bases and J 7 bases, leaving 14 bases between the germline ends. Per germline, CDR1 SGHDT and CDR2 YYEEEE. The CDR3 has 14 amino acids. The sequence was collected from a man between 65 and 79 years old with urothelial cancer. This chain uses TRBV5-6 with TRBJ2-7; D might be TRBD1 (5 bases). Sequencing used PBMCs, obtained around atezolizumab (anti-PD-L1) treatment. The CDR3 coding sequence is TGTGCCAGCAGCTTGGGCTTTGCGCCAGGGGAGCAGTACTTC. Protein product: CASSLGFAPGEQYF.